This TCR beta chain was recovered during a study of glioma-infiltrating T cells after dendritic cell vaccination. Across the whole study: Monocyte-derived dendritic cells, cultured seven days with IL-4 and GM-CSF, were pulsed with autologous tumor lysate. Broader study findings: Few patients contributed both blood and tumor specimens.

Primers: 60 V beta forward and 13 J beta reverse. Generated by immunoSEQ multiplex PCR, the TCRdb table keeps only in-frame clones and is missing some. Altogether 70,000 to 100,000 clones are present, over 80% being singletons, with the ten largest covering 6% to 7.5%. About this clone itself: The antigen is undetermined.

Time point defined: after dendritic cell vaccination, including at tumor progression/relapse. V gave up 3 bases and J gave up 4 bases; unmatched junction bases: 3. This CDR3 has 15 amino acids. Germline V lookup: CDR1 LGHNT, CDR2 FRNRAP. This TCR came from a human donor with glioblastoma. V and J are TRBV12-5 and TRBJ2-6; TRBD1 matches at 7 bases. Sequencing was performed on blood, taken after dendritic cell vaccination. The CDR3 DNA reads TGTGCTAGTGGTTTTACAGGGGACGGGGCCAACGTCCTGACTTTC. It codes for CASGFTGDGANVLTF.